This T cell receptor (beta chain) was obtained from a study of blood T cell repertoires in COVID-19. CDR1 is MGHDK and CDR2 is SYGVNS in the germline V gene. V dropped 4 bases and J dropped 4; count of bases not matched to a gene: 9. The CDR3 totals 16 residues. This table comes from immunoSEQ multiplex PCR, and its TCRdb copy is limited to in-frame clones, with some not included. Among fewer than 200,000 clones listed, about 85% were seen once. The chain links TRBV25-1 to TRBJ1-4, with 7 bases matching TRBD1. This clonotype was sampled from a man aged 60-69 years who had recovered from COVID-19. The material sequenced was peripheral blood. CDR3 DNA: TGTGCCAGCAGTGCCCGGGACAGCTACCTTAATGAAAAACTGTTTTTT. Residues: CASSARDSYLNEKLFF.